The entry that follows covers one T cell receptor beta chain sequence. The V end was cut by 6 bases, the J end by 9 bases, with 11 bases between. The CDR3 consists of 11 residues. Germline V gene data show CDR1 as MNHEY and CDR2 as SMNVEV (reference sequence). These data belong to a study of blood T cell repertoires in COVID-19. Overall study context: In each case, the material was cDNA or gDNA derived from T cells, B-cell-depleted T cells, or PBMCs.

Original data processing: For nucleated cells, counts were estimated from reference gene primer amplification. TCRdb keeps only in-frame clones here, not all; method: immunoSEQ multiplex PCR. Clone size and the V and J calls come from that table; the DNA yielded D and trimming. This sample has some 190,000 clones, with around 81% found just once. Specimen: PBMCs or T cells enriched from blood (not recorded which). This chain links TRBV27 with TRBJ1-2; D remains unclear. This receptor was taken from a man younger than 40 with acute COVID-19. In nucleotides, the CDR3 is TGTGCCAGCAGGAGTCTGGAGCGCTACACCTTC. It is translated as CASRSLERYTF.